The TCR beta chain under discussion was sequenced for a study of T cell responses to AZD1222 COVID-19 vaccine. Remarks on this clone: What it binds is not known.

Study-wide results and limits: The donor cohort was predominantly white British with a female majority, and clonal diversity may have been underestimated.

Here immunoSEQ multiplex PCR was the method, and the copy in TCRdb shows in-frame clones only, minus some. The top ten clones hold 3.5% to 5% of a sample with about 120,000 clones, roughly 88% of them seen once. The junction had 6 bases not matched to a gene; V was cut back by 9 bases and J by 8 bases. Germline V gene data show CDR1 as LNHDA and CDR2 as SQIVND (reference sequence). The CDR3 runs 14 residues. The TCR originated in an adult in good health. The sample in question was peripheral blood, obtained on day 0 of MenACWY control vaccination. The V gene is TRBV19, the J gene TRBJ2-1; 14 nucleotides line up with TRBD2. The CDR3 is CASGTSGGLHEQFF. The CDR3 coding sequence is TGTGCCAGCGGGACTAGCGGGGGTCTGCATGAGCAGTTCTTC.